The 15 T cell receptor beta chains presented below share a single source sample, sequenced in a study of T cell repertoires in cytomegalovirus infection. These receptors lack a known antigen. TCRdb analysed the reads with MiXCR anew, one entry per CDR3 protein. The data show approximately 500,000 distinct CDR3 sequences, roughly a third seen once. The starting material was cultured PBMCs, obtained from culture after CMV antigen stimulation. The receptors were gathered from a human donor in good health (CMV status not recorded). Some clones in this sample may be carry-over from other donors' samples.

This chain connects TRBV10-3 to TRBJ2-3; weak D call: TRBD1 (7 bases). V shed 7 bases and J shed 2 bases, with 16 bases lying between them. Looked up from germline, CDR1 is ENHRY and CDR2 is SYGVKD. The CDR3 is 15 residues long. The CDR3 loop is CAITPQGGHTDTQYF. As DNA, the CDR3 is TGTGCCATCACCCCCCAGGGGGGTCACACAGATACGCAGTATTTT.

This rearrangement joins TRBV4-1 to TRBJ1-5, with D uncertain. From germline, CDR1 is MGHRA and CDR2 YSYEKL. The V and J ends lost 7 bases and 2 bases respectively, with 15 bases between them. The CDR3 contains 15 residues. CDR3 sequence (DNA): TGCGCCAGCAAGGCGGAAGGGATGGGCAATCAGCCCCAGCATTTT. Residues: CASKAEGMGNQPQHF.

The genes are TRBV27 and TRBJ2-7, with 8 bases identical to TRBD2. This CDR3 has 16 residues. Germline lookup yields CDR1 MNHEY and CDR2 SMNVEV (reference sequence). V was clipped by 5 bases and J by 0 bases; unmatched bases: 9. As DNA, the CDR3 is TGTGCCAGCAGTCCGGGGGGGGGCCACAGCTCCTACGAGCAGTACTTC. Protein product: CASSPGGGHSSYEQYF.

This clonotype was counted between two and nine times. This chain uses TRBV12-5 with TRBJ2-2; the D is unclear. V was clipped by 8 bases and J by 8 bases, with 9 bases between them. The CDR3 is made up of 11 amino acids. The germline CDR1 and CDR2 sequences are LGHNT and FRNRAP. CDR3 region: CASYGLGELFF. The CDR3 DNA is TGTGCTAGTTATGGATTGGGGGAGCTGTTTTTT.

V gene TRBV27 combines with J gene TRBJ1-5, with 9 bases that match TRBD1. CDR3 length: 15 amino acids. Germline V gene lookup returns CDR1 MNHEY and CDR2 SMNVEV (reference sequence). After removal of 5 bases from V and 7 bases from J, the junction contained 9 bases not matched to a gene. In DNA, the CDR3 is TGTGCCAGCAGTCCACAGGGGGCTCGGGAACAGCCCCAGCATTTT. It specifies CASSPQGAREQPQHF.

This clonotype occurred many times. The V call is TRBV7-2, the J call TRBJ1-3; D remains ambiguous. The V and J ends lost 4 bases and 0 bases respectively, with 10 bases between them. This CDR3 comprises 15 residues. In germline, CDR1 is SGHTA, CDR2 FQGNSA. The CDR3 nucleotides read TGTGCCAGCAGCTACCTCCCCACCTCTGGAAACACCATATATTTT. Translating gives CASSYLPTSGNTIYF.

In this sample, this clonotype turned up a few times. The chain has TRBV9 and TRBJ2-2; 8 nucleotides line up with TRBD2. Germline CDR1 reads SGDLS; CDR2 reads YYNGEE. Losses at the gene ends were 0 bases for V and 4 bases for J; bases not matched to a gene: 8. The CDR3 runs to 17 residues. The CDR3 is CASSVASGRALTGELFF. The CDR3 DNA reads TGTGCCAGCAGCGTAGCCTCCGGGAGGGCCCTCACCGGGGAGCTGTTTTTT.

The J gene is TRBJ2-5, the V gene TRBV11-2; D perhaps matches TRBD1 (6 bases). The germline CDR1 and CDR2 sequences are SGHAT and FQNNGV. V was cut by 1 base and J by 6 bases, with 9 bases left in between. This CDR3 comprises 13 residues. This CDR3 reads CASSLVDSQTQYF. The CDR3 coding sequence is TGTGCCAGCAGCTTAGTGGACAGCCAGACCCAGTACTTC.

This clonotype was detected only a few times. The chain combines TRBV12-3 or TRBV12-4 with TRBJ1-3, with 9 bases lining up with TRBD1. CDR3 size: 20 residues. V shed 7 bases, J shed 4 bases, and the junction held 23 bases outside the gene matches. In nucleotides, the CDR3 is TGTGCCAGCACCCCCCGGGACAGGGAACCTACATCCTCGCCCGGAAACACCATATATTTT. Protein product: CASTPRDREPTSSPGNTIYF.

The sample holds a few counts of this clonotype. This rearrangement joins TRBV19 to TRBJ2-5; TRBD2 matches at 8 bases. Trimming cost V 9 bases and J 1 base; bases outside gene matches: 7. Germline V lookup: CDR1 LNHDA, CDR2 SQIVND (reference sequence). The CDR3 has 14 amino acids. The CDR3 DNA is TGTGCCAGACATACTAGCGGCCGCCAAGAGACCCAGTACTTC. Its protein product is CARHTSGRQETQYF.

The chain recombines TRBV7-9 with TRBJ1-2, with D perhaps matching TRBD1 (6 bases). The CDR3 spans 13 residues. The V gene lost 6 bases and the J gene lost 2 bases, with 10 bases spanning the gap. The germline V gene encodes CDR1 SEHNR and CDR2 FQNEAQ (reference sequence). The CDR3 reads CASRAGANYGYTF. CDR3 DNA: TGTGCCAGCAGGGCAGGGGCCAACTATGGCTACACCTTC.

The chain has TRBV12-3 or TRBV12-4 and TRBJ1-5, with 10 nucleotides matching TRBD1. With 7 bases clipped from V and 4 bases from J, the junction kept 7 bases outside the gene matches. This CDR3 has 15 amino acids. CDR3 nucleotide sequence: TGTGCCAGCACCGCGCCGGACAGGGGGAATCAGCCCCAGCATTTT. Protein sequence: CASTAPDRGNQPQHF.

This clonotype was picked up a small number of times. This rearrangement joins TRBV7-9 to TRBJ2-5; possibly TRBD2 for D (6 bases). Trimming shortened V by 1 base and J by 0 bases, and 9 bases separated the two germline ends. Germline CDR1 is SEHNR and CDR2 is FQNEAQ (reference sequence). CDR3 size: 15 residues. CDR3 amino acids: CASSLGGGNQETQYF. The CDR3 DNA follows: TGTGCCAGCAGCTTAGGTGGCGGGAACCAAGAGACCCAGTACTTC.

V gene TRBV5-5 combines with J gene TRBJ1-1; D might be TRBD1 (5 bases). CDR3 length: 15 amino acids. V was shortened by 2 bases and J by 5 bases, with 16 bases between the two germline ends. The V gene's germline CDR1 is SGHKS and CDR2 YYEKEE (reference sequence). Written as DNA, the CDR3 is TGTGCCAGCAGCTTATACGGGGCGCAGACGACTGAAGCTTTCTTT. It codes for CASSLYGAQTTEAFF.

The J gene is TRBJ2-1, the V gene TRBV7-6; tentatively, D is TRBD2 (5 bases). From germline, CDR1 is SGHVS and CDR2 FNYEAQ. V was shortened by 2 bases and J by 0 bases, with 14 bases between the two germline ends. The CDR3 consists of 17 residues. CDR3 loop: CASSLFPRAASYNEQFF. The CDR3 nucleotides are TGTGCCAGCAGCTTATTCCCACGAGCGGCCTCCTACAATGAGCAGTTCTTC.